These 29 T cell receptor beta chains came from one sample sequenced in a study of cytomegalovirus exposure and HLA in healthy donors. Both 60 Vbeta primers and 13 Jbeta primers went into the PCR. TCRdb's copy holds only in-frame clones and misses some; the assay was immunoSEQ multiplex PCR. This table has 150,000 to 180,000 clones, around 79% appearing once. Source material: PBMCs. The source of these receptors is a man younger than 30 in good health and CMV-seronegative.

The chain employs TRBV5-8 and TRBJ2-7; 8 positions agree with TRBD1. The CDR3 is 15 amino acids. Losses at the gene ends were 1 base for V and 2 bases for J; bases not matched to a gene: 5. Per germline, CDR1 SGHTS and CDR2 YDEGEE. This CDR3 is CASSLWDRTTYEQYF. CDR3 nucleotides: TGTGCCAGCAGCTTGTGGGACAGGACGACCTACGAGCAGTACTTC.

The V gene is TRBV6-6, the J gene TRBJ2-5; 8 bases fit TRBD1. The CDR3 loop spans 13 amino acids. Trimming took 6 bases from V and 10 from J; bases not matched to a gene: 10. Germline CDR1 MNHNY, CDR2 SVGAGI (reference sequence). In DNA, the CDR3 is TGTGCCAGCAGCCCCGGGACAGGAGATGGCCAGTACTTC. As protein: CASSPGTGDGQYF.

The sample holds one count of this clone. The genes are TRBV6-6 and TRBJ2-7; possibly TRBD1 for D (6 bases). Germline V gene data show CDR1 as MNHNY and CDR2 as SVGAGI (reference sequence). This CDR3 has 14 amino acids. With 0 bases removed from V and 6 bases from J, the gap between germline ends came to 12 bases. The CDR3 coding sequence is TGTGCCAGCAGTTACTCAGCACAGGGCGGCGAGCAGTACGTC. This sequence encodes CASSYSAQGGEQYV.

The chain is built from TRBV6-6 and TRBJ2-3, with 11 bases matching TRBD1. CDR1 is MNHNY, CDR2 SVGAGI, per germline (reference sequence). The trim removed 6 bases at V and 10 bases at J, leaving 6 bases unmatched. CDR3 length: 13 residues. CDR3 amino acids: CASSSDRGRAQYF. The CDR3 nucleotides read TGTGCCAGCAGCTCGGACAGGGGGCGGGCGCAGTATTTT.

The chain uses TRBV7-9 and TRBJ1-4, with D hard to call. V shed 5 bases and J shed 8 bases, with 15 bases lying between them. CDR3 length: 14 amino acids. Germline CDR1 is SEHNR and CDR2 is FQNEAQ (reference sequence). The CDR3 region has the DNA TGTGCCAGCAGCCGAGGGTCTCAAGGCGAAAAACTGTTTTTT. Residues: CASSRGSQGEKLFF.

The chain combines TRBV7-9 with TRBJ2-5, with 14 bases lining up with TRBD2. CDR3 size: 17 residues. Germline V gene lookup returns CDR1 SEHNR and CDR2 FQNEAQ (reference sequence). J lost 0 bases, V lost 4 bases, and 4 bases had no gene match. Here the CDR3 DNA reads TGTGCCAGCAGCTCAGGGACTAGCGGGGGCAACCAAGAGACCCAGTACTTC. It translates to CASSSGTSGGNQETQYF.

The chain is built from TRBV27 and TRBJ1-1, with D perhaps matching TRBD1 (6 bases). The germline V gene encodes CDR1 MNHEY and CDR2 SMNVEV (reference sequence). The CDR3 extends over 16 amino acids. V lost 5 bases to trimming and J lost 6 bases, with 22 bases between them. DNA of the CDR3: TGTGCCAGCAGTCCCCGGGGGGAGGGGGTTTGGGCTGAAGCTTTCTTT. It translates to CASSPRGEGVWAEAFF.

V gene TRBV2 combines with J gene TRBJ1-5, with 7 bases lining up with TRBD1. The V segment lost 8 bases and the J segment 0 bases; nucleotides outside the gene matches: 10. The germline gives CDR1 SNHLY, CDR2 FYNNEI. The CDR3 totals 16 residues. The chain's CDR3 is CASGRTGVYSNQPQHF. In DNA form, the CDR3 reads TGTGCCAGCGGGCGGACAGGCGTCTATAGCAATCAGCCCCAGCATTTT.

This clone showed up just a few times. The chain couples TRBV30 to TRBJ2-5, with TRBD2 identical over 8 bases. The germline gives CDR1 GTSNPN, CDR2 SVGIG (reference sequence). The junction had 7 bases not matched to a gene; V was cut back by 0 bases and J by 7 bases. The CDR3 contains 14 residues. The CDR3 DNA reads TGTGCCTGGAGTGTAGACGGGGGGGCCGGGACCCAGTACTTC. This codes for CAWSVDGGAGTQYF.

The chain links TRBV4-2 to TRBJ1-1; the D gene is possibly TRBD1 (6 bases). V was trimmed by 0 bases and J by 6 bases, leaving 17 bases between them. The CDR3 covers 16 residues. CDR1 is LGHNA and CDR2 is YNFKEQ in the germline V gene. CDR3 DNA sequence: TGTGCCAGCAGCCAAGACAGGGGCCGAGGTGATGCTGAAGCTTTCTTT. Translation: CASSQDRGRGDAEAFF.

This rearrangement joins TRBV27 to TRBJ2-7; TRBD2 agrees at 14 bases. The CDR3 is 18 residues long. Per the germline V gene, CDR1 is MNHEY and CDR2 is SMNVEV (reference sequence). Trimming removed 4 bases from V and 4 bases from J; junction bases left unmatched: 12. The CDR3 loop is CASSYAHPGTSGGYEQYF. The CDR3, as DNA: TGTGCCAGCAGTTATGCACACCCAGGGACTAGCGGGGGATACGAGCAGTACTTC.

The chain employs TRBV28 and TRBJ2-2; a weak D match, TRBD2 (6 bases). The germline CDR1 and CDR2 sequences are MDHEN and SYDVKM. The CDR3 contains 15 residues. Trimming removed 7 bases at V and 3 bases at J, with 15 bases between. CDR3 DNA sequence: TGTGCCAGCAACTCCGGACTATACTACACCGGGGAGCTGTTTTTT. It yields the protein CASNSGLYYTGELFF. The variable domain in full, with the rest retrieved from reference TRBV28 and TRBJ2-2, is DVKVTQSSRYLVKRTGEKVFLECVQDMDHENMFWYRQDPGLGLRLIYFSYDVKMKEKGDIPEGYSVSREKKERFSLILESASTNQTSMYLCASNSGLYYTGELFFGEGSRLTVL.

This clone appeared once. Here the CDR3 reads CAWTKGASTEAFF. DNA of the CDR3: TGTGCCTGGACCAAGGGGGCGAGCACTGAAGCTTTCTTT. J is TRBJ1-1 and V is TRBV30; 7 nucleotides align to TRBD1. From germline, CDR1 is GTSNPN and CDR2 SVGIG (reference sequence). The V segment lost 4 bases and the J segment 4 bases; nucleotides outside the gene matches: 6. The CDR3 is 13 residues long.

This clone was detected only once. The V gene is TRBV5-6, the J gene TRBJ2-5; D gene unclear. Between the trimmed V and J ends, which lost 0 bases and 5 bases, there was a span of 8 bases. Germline V gene data show CDR1 as SGHDT and CDR2 as YYEEEE. The CDR3 totals 13 residues. CDR3 sequence: CASSLAVVETQYF. The CDR3 nucleotides read TGTGCCAGCAGCTTGGCGGTCGTGGAGACCCAGTACTTC.

The rearrangement joins TRBV7-2 to TRBJ1-4; possible D gene TRBD1, 5 bases. Trimming took off 6 bases at V and 0 bases at J, with 14 bases between the two ends. The germline V gene encodes CDR1 SGHTA and CDR2 FQGNSA. CDR3 size: 16 residues. The CDR3 protein is CASRSDSHATNEKLFF. DNA of the CDR3: TGTGCCAGCAGATCTGACAGTCATGCAACTAATGAAAAACTGTTTTTT. Variable domain in full (rest from reference TRBV7-2 and TRBJ1-4): GAGVSQSPSNKVTEKGKDVELRCDPISGHTALYWYRQSLGQGLEFLIYFQGNSAPDKSGLPSDRFSAERTGGSVSTLTIQRTQQEDSAVYLCASRSDSHATNEKLFFGSGTQLSVL.

This rearrangement joins TRBV27 to TRBJ1-1; D not certain. The ends were cut back, 0 bases at V and 3 bases at J, with 8 bases in the middle. The CDR3 is 14 amino acids. In germline, CDR1 is MNHEY, CDR2 SMNVEV (reference sequence). The CDR3 region has the DNA TGTGCCAGCAGTTTATCCCCCGAGCACACTGAAGCTTTCTTT. It specifies CASSLSPEHTEAFF.

V gene TRBV11-1 combines with J gene TRBJ1-1; tentatively, D is TRBD1 (5 bases). The CDR3 is 14 residues long. The germline gives CDR1 SGHAT, CDR2 FQDESV (reference sequence). The V end was cut by 5 bases, the J end by 2 bases, with 12 bases between. CDR3 amino acids: CASSQGGDNTEAFF. CDR3 DNA: TGTGCCAGCAGCCAAGGAGGGGATAACACTGAAGCTTTCTTT.

The chain combines TRBV13 with TRBJ2-1, with 7 bases identical to TRBD2. The V segment lost 0 bases and the J segment 2 bases; nucleotides outside the gene matches: 10. Per the germline V gene, CDR1 is PRHDT and CDR2 is FYEKMQ (reference sequence). The CDR3 runs 18 residues. The CDR3 nucleotides are TGTGCCAGCAGCTTAGGCGTTTCGATTGCGGGGGCCTACAATGAGCAGTTCTTC. This encodes CASSLGVSIAGAYNEQFF.

For this clone: Other DNA variants within this sample encode the same CDR3. CDR3 bases: TGCGCCAGCAGCGAGCTCTCAGGGATGCAGGAGACCCAGTACTTC. Encoded protein: CASSELSGMQETQYF. The chain joins TRBV5-1 to TRBJ2-5; a weak D match, TRBD1 (5 bases). The CDR3 covers 15 residues. Looked up from germline, CDR1 is SGHRS and CDR2 is YFSETQ. Trimming stripped 4 bases from V and 5 bases from J, with 18 bases between. Variable domain in full (rest from reference TRBV5-1 and TRBJ2-5): KAGVTQTPRYLIKTRGQQVTLSCSPISGHRSVSWYQQTPGQGLQFLFEYFSETQRNKGNFPGRFSGRQFSNSRSEMNVSTLELGDSALYLCASSELSGMQETQYFGPGTRLLVL.

This chain uses TRBV4-3 with TRBJ1-1; no clear D gene. Germline lookup yields CDR1 LGHNA and CDR2 YSLEER. This CDR3 has 13 amino acids. Between the trimmed V and J ends, which lost 6 bases and 3 bases, there was a span of 11 bases. The CDR3 region is CASSLAEYTEAFF. The CDR3 bases are TGCGCCAGCAGTCTGGCGGAATACACTGAAGCTTTCTTT.

In this sample, this clone turned up once. The chain carries TRBV6-4 and TRBJ1-2, with 10 positions matching TRBD1. This CDR3 has 13 residues. CDR1 is MRHNA and CDR2 is SNTAGT in the germline V gene. V gave up 7 bases and J gave up 6 bases; unmatched junction bases: 5. The CDR3 sequence is CASNSGQGDGYTF. For the CDR3, the DNA is TGTGCCAGCAATAGCGGACAGGGGGATGGCTACACCTTC.

J is TRBJ2-5 and V is TRBV5-6; 7 bases agree with TRBD2. Germline loops: CDR1 SGHDT, CDR2 YYEEEE. Trimming took 4 bases from V and 5 from J; bases not matched to a gene: 8. The CDR3 consists of 14 residues. The CDR3 nucleotides are TGTGCCAGCAGCCCGGGACCGCGGGGGGAGACCCAGTACTTC. This codes for CASSPGPRGETQYF.

In DNA, the CDR3 is TGCGCCAGCAGTCCGGTCTCTGGAAACACCATATATTTT. Protein: CASSPVSGNTIYF. The chain couples TRBV10-1 to TRBJ1-3; D is ambiguous. Germline CDR1 is WNHNN and CDR2 is SYGVQD (reference sequence). The CDR3 totals 13 residues. Between the trimmed V and J ends, which lost 5 bases and 0 bases, there was a span of 5 bases.

A word on this clone: A junction end diverges from the germline sequence, so it may reflect a read error. The rearrangement links TRBV7-8 to TRBJ2-4; 7 bases fit TRBD1. Germline V gene lookup returns CDR1 SGHVS and CDR2 FQNEAQ. This CDR3 comprises 13 residues. The CDR3 DNA is TGTGCCAGCAGTCCGTACGCCGGGACAGACTTCCACTTC. As protein: CASSPYAGTDFHF.

J is TRBJ1-2 and V is TRBV4-1, with 9 positions matching TRBD1. The CDR3 is 16 residues long. Per the germline V gene, CDR1 is MGHRA and CDR2 is YSYEKL. The V segment lost 3 bases and the J segment 7 bases; nucleotides outside the gene matches: 12. In nucleotides, the CDR3 is TGCGCCAGCAGCCATCGTAATACAGGGGGCGCACCTGGCTACACCTTC. Its protein is CASSHRNTGGAPGYTF.

In the case of this clone: Germline and junction disagree at one end, which may indicate a read error. The genes are TRBV7-8 and TRBJ2-5, with TRBD1 identical over 7 bases. This CDR3 spans 19 amino acids. Germline CDR1 is SGHVS and CDR2 is FQNEAQ. Written as DNA, the CDR3 is TGTGCCAGCAGCTCAACTCCCACGACAGGGATCGGTATAACGGAGACCCGGTACTTC. This encodes CASSSTPTTGIGITETRYF.

The genes are TRBV27 and TRBJ2-1; 10 nucleotides match TRBD2. The CDR3 totals 15 residues. The V segment lost 2 bases and the J segment 6 bases; nucleotides outside the gene matches: 4. CDR1 is MNHEY and CDR2 is SMNVEV in the germline V gene (reference sequence). The CDR3 protein is CASSLVQRGGNEQFF. The DNA for the CDR3 is TGTGCCAGCAGTTTAGTCCAGCGGGGGGGCAATGAGCAGTTCTTC.

The chain joins TRBV7-2 to TRBJ2-3, with 15 positions matching TRBD2. The CDR3 runs 18 residues. V dropped 2 bases and J dropped 5; count of bases not matched to a gene: 8. Germline-derived CDR1 and CDR2 are SGHTA and FQGNSA. The CDR3: CASSLYGLAGGQGDTQYF. The CDR3 coding sequence is TGTGCCAGCAGCTTATACGGACTAGCGGGGGGGCAGGGAGATACGCAGTATTTT.

This clone was found a few times. V usage is TRBV30 and J usage is TRBJ1-2, with D possibly being TRBD1 (6 bases). Trimming took 1 base from V and 3 from J, leaving 15 bases between them. The CDR3 loop spans 15 amino acids. CDR1 is GTSNPN and CDR2 is SVGIG in the germline V gene (reference sequence). The CDR3 DNA sequence: TGTGCCTGGAGTGAGGGGGGGTTCAGAGACTATGGCTACACCTTC. As protein: CAWSEGGFRDYGYTF.